This TCR beta chain was recovered during a study of Graves' ophthalmopathy and Graves' hyperthyroidism. Across the study: The study drew peripheral blood at initial diagnosis, before any treatment. Overall study results and limits: Among expanded thyroid clonotypes above 0.001 frequency, most also occurred in blood.

The V end lost 0 bases, the J end lost 1 base, and 8 bases lay between the germline ends. Germline V lookup: CDR1 SGHRS, CDR2 YFSETQ. The CDR3 totals 15 residues. Amplifying from RNA transcripts, the study obtained TCR beta CDR3 regions. HTBI primers were employed in first-round RT-PCR, then a second-round multiplex PCR followed. TCRdb itself ran the multiplex PCR reads through MiXCR, one entry per CDR3 protein. The sample consists of 680,000 or so distinct CDR3 sequences, 20% to 25% of them appearing once. Additional autoimmune diseases, uncontrolled infections, pregnancy or lactation disqualified patients. Clinical symptoms, serum thyroxine, TRAb, thyroid ultrasound and orbital computed tomography were relied on for diagnosis. This clonotype showed up many times. Its antigen is currently unknown.

Material for sequencing was peripheral blood. The clonotype originates from a woman aged 18-35 years with stable Graves' hyperthyroidism. Some clones in this sample may be carry-over from other donors' samples. The chain uses TRBV5-1 and TRBJ1-5, with D tentatively TRBD1 (5 bases). The CDR3 loop is CASSLESGSNQPQHF. CDR3 nucleotides: TGCGCCAGCAGCTTGGAGTCAGGGAGCAATCAGCCCCAGCATTTT.